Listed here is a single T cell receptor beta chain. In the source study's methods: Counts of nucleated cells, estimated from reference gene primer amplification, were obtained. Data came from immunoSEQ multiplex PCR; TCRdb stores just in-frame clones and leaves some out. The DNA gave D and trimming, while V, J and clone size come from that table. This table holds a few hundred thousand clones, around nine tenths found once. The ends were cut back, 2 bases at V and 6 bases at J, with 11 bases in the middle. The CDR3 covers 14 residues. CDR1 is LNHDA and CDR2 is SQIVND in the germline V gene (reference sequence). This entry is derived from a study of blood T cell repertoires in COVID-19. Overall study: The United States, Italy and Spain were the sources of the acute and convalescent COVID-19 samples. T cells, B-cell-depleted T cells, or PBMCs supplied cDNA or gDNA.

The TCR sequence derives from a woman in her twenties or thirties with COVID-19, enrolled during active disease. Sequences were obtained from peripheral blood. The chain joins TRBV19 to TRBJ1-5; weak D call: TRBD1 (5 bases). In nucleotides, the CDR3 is TGTGCCAGTAGTATATGGCAGGGCTGTCAGCCCCAGCATTTT. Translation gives CASSIWQGCQPQHF.